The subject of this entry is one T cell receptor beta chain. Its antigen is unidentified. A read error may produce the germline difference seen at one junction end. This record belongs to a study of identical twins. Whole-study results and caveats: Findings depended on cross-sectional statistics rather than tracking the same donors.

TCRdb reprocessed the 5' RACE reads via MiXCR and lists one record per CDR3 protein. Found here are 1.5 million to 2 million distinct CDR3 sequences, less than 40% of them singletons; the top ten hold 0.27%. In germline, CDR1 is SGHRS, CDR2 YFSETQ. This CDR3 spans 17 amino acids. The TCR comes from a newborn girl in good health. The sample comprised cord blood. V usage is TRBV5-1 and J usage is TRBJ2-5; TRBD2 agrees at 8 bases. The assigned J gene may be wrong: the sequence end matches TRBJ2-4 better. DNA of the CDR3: TGCGCCGGCAGCTTGGTTGCTAGCGGGCTAGCCAAAAACATTCAGTACTTC. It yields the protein CAGSLVASGLAKNIQYF.